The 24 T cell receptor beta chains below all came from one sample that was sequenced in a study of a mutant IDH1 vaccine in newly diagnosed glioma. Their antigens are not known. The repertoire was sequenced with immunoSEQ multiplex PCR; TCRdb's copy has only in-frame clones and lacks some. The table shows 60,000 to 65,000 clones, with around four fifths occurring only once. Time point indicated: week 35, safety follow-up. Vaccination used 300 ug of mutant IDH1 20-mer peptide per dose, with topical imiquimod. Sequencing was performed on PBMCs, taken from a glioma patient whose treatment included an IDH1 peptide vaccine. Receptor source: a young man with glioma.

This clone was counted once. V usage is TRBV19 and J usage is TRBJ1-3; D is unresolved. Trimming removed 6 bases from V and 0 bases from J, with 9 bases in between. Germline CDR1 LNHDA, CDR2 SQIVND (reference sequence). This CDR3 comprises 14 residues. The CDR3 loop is CASRKGSSGNTIYF. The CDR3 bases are TGTGCCAGTAGAAAGGGCTCCTCTGGAAACACCATATATTTT.

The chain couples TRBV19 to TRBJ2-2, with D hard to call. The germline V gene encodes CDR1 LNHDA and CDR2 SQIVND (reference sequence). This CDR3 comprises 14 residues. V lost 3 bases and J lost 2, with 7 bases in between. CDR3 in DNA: TGTGCCAGTAGTATGAGGAGAAACACCGGGGAGCTGTTTTTT. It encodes CASSMRRNTGELFF.

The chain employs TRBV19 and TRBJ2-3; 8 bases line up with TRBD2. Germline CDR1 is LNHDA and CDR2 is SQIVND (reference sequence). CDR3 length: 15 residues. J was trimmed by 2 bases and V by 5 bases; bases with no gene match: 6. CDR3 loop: CASSAGGSHTDTQYF. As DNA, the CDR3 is TGTGCCAGTAGTGCGGGGGGAAGCCACACAGATACGCAGTATTTT. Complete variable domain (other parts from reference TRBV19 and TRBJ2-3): DGGITQSPKYLFRKEGQNVTLSCEQNLNHDAMYWYRQDPGQGLRLIYYSQIVNDFQKGDIAEGYSVSREKKESFPLTVTSAQKNPTAFYLCASSAGGSHTDTQYFGPGTRLTVL.

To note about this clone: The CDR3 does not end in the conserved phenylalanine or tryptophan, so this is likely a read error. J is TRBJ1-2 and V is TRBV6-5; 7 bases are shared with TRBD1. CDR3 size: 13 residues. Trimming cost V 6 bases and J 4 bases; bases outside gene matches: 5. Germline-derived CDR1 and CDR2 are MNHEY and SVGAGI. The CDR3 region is CASSQQGSYGYTL. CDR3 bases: TGTGCCAGCAGCCAACAGGGGTCCTATGGCTACACCCTC.

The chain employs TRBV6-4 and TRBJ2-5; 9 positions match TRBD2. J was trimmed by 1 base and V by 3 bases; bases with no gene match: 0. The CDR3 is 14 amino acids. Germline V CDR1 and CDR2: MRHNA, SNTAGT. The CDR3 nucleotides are TGTGCCAGCAGTGAGCGGGGGGGCCAAGAGACCCAGTACTTC. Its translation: CASSERGGQETQYF.

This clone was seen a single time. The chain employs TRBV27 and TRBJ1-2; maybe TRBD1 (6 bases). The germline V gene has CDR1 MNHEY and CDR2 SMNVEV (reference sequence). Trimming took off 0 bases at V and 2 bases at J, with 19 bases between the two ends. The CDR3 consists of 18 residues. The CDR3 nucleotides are TGTGCCAGCAGTTTATCTCGGGGTCTCGACAGGACGAACTATGGCTACACCTTC. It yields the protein CASSLSRGLDRTNYGYTF.

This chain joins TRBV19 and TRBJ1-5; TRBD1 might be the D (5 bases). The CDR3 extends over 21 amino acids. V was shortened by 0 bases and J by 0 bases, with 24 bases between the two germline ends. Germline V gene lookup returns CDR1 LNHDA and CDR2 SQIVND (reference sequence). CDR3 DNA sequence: TGTGCCAGTAGTATAGATCTATTCGGGGGAGGGAGGCGGTATAGCAATCAGCCCCAGCATTTT. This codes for CASSIDLFGGGRRYSNQPQHF.

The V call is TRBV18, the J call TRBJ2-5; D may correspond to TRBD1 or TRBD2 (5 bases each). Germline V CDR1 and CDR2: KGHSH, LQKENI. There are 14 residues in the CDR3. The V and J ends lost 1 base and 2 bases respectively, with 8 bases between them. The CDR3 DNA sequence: TGTGCCAGCTCACCACGGGACCCACAAGAGACCCAGTACTTC. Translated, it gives CASSPRDPQETQYF.

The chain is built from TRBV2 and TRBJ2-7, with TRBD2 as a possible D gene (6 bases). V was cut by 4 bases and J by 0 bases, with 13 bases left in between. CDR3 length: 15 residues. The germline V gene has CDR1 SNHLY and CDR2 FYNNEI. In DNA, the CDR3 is TGTGCCAGCAGTGCCTGGGACTTCCGCTCCTACGAGCAGTACTTC. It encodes CASSAWDFRSYEQYF.

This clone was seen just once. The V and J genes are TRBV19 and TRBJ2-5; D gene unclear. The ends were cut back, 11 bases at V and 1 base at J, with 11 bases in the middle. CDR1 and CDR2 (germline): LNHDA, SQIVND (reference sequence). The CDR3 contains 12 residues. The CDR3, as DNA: TGTGCCCCTTCTGGGGTCCAAGAGACCCAGTACTTC. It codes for CAPSGVQETQYF.

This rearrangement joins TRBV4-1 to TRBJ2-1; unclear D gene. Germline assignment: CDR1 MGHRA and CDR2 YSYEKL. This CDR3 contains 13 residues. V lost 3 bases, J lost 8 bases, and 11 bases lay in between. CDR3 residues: CASSQLVVDEQFF. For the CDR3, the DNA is TGCGCCAGCAGCCAGTTAGTAGTCGATGAGCAGTTCTTC.

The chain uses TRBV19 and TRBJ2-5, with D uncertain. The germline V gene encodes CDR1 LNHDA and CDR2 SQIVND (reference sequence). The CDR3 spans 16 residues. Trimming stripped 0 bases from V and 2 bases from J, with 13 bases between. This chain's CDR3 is CASSIDLWSSQETQYF. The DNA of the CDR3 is TGTGCCAGTAGTATAGATCTATGGTCGTCACAAGAGACCCAGTACTTC.

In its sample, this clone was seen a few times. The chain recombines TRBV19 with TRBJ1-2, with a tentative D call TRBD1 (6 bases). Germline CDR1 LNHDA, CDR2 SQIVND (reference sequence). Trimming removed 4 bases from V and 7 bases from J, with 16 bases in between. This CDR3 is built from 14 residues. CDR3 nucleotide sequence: TGTGCCAGTAGTACCAATCGACAGGAAGCTGGCTACACCTTC. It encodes CASSTNRQEAGYTF.

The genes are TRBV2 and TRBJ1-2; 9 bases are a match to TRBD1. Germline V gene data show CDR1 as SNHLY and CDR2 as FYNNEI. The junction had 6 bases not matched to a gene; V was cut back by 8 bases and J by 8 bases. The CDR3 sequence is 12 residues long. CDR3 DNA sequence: TGTGCCAGCGAACAGGGGGCGGAAGGCTACACCTTC. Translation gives CASEQGAEGYTF.

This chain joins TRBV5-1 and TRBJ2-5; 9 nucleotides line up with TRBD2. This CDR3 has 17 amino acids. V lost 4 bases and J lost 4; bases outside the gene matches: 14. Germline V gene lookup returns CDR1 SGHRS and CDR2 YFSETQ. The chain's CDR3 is CASSMSLAGRLGETQYF. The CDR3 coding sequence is TGCGCCAGCAGCATGAGTCTAGCGGGACGTCTTGGAGAGACCCAGTACTTC.

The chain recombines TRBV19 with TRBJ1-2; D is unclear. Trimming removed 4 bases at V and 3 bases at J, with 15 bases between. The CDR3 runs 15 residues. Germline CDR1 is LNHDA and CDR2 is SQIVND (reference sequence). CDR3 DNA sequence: TGTGCCAGTAGTAAGGACCTCTTAGCGTACTATGGCTACACCTTC. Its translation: CASSKDLLAYYGYTF. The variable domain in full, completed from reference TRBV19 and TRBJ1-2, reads DGGITQSPKYLFRKEGQNVTLSCEQNLNHDAMYWYRQDPGQGLRLIYYSQIVNDFQKGDIAEGYSVSREKKESFPLTVTSAQKNPTAFYLCASSKDLLAYYGYTFGSGTRLTVV.

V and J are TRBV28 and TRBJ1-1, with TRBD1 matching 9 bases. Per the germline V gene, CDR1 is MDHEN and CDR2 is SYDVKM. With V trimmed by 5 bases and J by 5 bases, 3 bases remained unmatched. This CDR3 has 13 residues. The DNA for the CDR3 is TGTGCCAGCAGTCGACAGGGGGGTACTGAAGCTTTCTTT. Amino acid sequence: CASSRQGGTEAFF.

As DNA, the CDR3 is TGCGCCAGCAGCCAACCAACCGGGAGCTACAATGAGCAGTTCTTC. The encoded protein is CASSQPTGSYNEQFF. The chain combines TRBV4-1 with TRBJ2-1; a possible D gene is TRBD2 (6 bases). V was pared by 2 bases and J by 3 bases, with 11 bases between. CDR1 and CDR2 (germline): MGHRA, YSYEKL. The CDR3 has 15 residues.

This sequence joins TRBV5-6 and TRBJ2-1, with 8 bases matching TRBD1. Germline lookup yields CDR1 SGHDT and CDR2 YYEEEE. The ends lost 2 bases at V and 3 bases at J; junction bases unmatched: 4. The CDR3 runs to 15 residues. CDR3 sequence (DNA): TGTGCCAGCAGCTTAGGACAGGGACTCTACAATGAGCAGTTCTTC. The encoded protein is CASSLGQGLYNEQFF.

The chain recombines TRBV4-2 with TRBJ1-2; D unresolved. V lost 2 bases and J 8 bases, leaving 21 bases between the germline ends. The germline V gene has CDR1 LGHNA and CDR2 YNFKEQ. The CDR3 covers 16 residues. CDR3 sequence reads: CASSQTTLAALSGYTF. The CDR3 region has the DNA TGTGCCAGCAGCCAAACGACCCTGGCAGCCCTTTCCGGCTACACCTTC.

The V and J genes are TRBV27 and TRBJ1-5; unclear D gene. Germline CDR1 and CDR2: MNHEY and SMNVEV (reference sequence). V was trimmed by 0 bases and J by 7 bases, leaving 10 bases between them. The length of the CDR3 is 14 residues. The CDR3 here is CASSLSGVWQPQHF. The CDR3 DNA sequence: TGTGCCAGCAGTTTATCCGGAGTTTGGCAGCCCCAGCATTTT.

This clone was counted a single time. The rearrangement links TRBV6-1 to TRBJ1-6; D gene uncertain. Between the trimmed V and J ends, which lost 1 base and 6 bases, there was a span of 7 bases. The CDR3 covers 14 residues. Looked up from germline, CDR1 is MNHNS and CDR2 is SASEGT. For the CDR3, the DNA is TGTGCCAGCAGTGAAGTGACAAGTAATTCACCCCTCCACTTT. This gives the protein CASSEVTSNSPLHF.

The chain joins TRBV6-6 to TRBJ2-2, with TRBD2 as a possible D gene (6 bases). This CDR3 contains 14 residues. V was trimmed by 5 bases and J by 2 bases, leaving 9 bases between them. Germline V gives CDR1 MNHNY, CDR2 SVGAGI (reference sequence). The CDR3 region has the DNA TGTGCCAGCAGTCCCGGGGGAAACACCGGGGAGCTGTTTTTT. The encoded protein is CASSPGGNTGELFF.

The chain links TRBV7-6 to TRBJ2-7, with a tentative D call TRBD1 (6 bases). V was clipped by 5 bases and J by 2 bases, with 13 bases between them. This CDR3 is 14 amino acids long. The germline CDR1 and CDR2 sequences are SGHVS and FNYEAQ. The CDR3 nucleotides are TGTGCCAGCAGCCAGCTGACAGGCGCCTACGAGCAGTACTTC. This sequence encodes CASSQLTGAYEQYF.